The clone carrying this T cell receptor (beta chain) was observed a few times. The antigen remains unidentified. TCRdb recomputed calls from the RT-PCR reads with MiXCR, one row per CDR3 protein. The sample carries 800,000 to 1,000,000 distinct CDR3 sequences, about 20% recorded once. These data originate in a study of response to subunit inactivated influenza vaccine. J was trimmed by 5 bases and V by 1 base; bases with no gene match: 3. Germline V lookup: CDR1 MNHNS, CDR2 SASEGT. This CDR3 has 15 residues. Study observations and caveats: Every seasonal influenza vaccination brings in few new T cells, the authors suggested.

This receptor was taken from a man over 45 who received an inactivated influenza vaccine. The chain couples TRBV6-1 to TRBJ1-5, with TRBD1 identical over 9 bases. This material consisted of PBMCs from blood, taken roughly 5 days after vaccination. This CDR3 reads CASSEEGTGYQPQHF. DNA for the CDR3: TGTGCCAGCAGTGAAGAGGGGACAGGGTATCAGCCCCAGCATTTT.